Listed below are T cell receptor beta chains from one sample, sequenced in a study of blood T cells in healthy people across ages. TCRdb re-called the 5' RACE reads with MiXCR, one entry per CDR3 protein. In the table there are 1.5 million to 2 million distinct CDR3 sequences, about two fifths of which are singletons. Material for sequencing was blood. Receptors were obtained from a human donor in good health. CDR3s include the opening cysteine and the closing phenylalanine or tryptophan. A D gene is named only where the DNA matches it firmly. Part of the rows lack a size; the others show once, few, many or a class for expanded clones.

V gene: TRBV28
D gene: -
clone size: few
J gene: TRBJ1-2
CDR3 protein: CASSFGLSYGYTF
CDR3 DNA: TGTGCCAGCAGTTTTGGTCTTAGCTATGGCTACACCTTC

V gene: TRBV20-1
D gene: TRBD1
clone size: few
J gene: TRBJ1-2
CDR3 protein: CSALPPGQGYGYTF
CDR3 DNA: TGCAGTGCCCTTCCACCGGGACAGGGTTATGGCTACACCTTC

V gene: TRBV10-3
D gene: TRBD1
clone size: -
J gene: TRBJ2-5
CDR3 protein: CATATGGFQETQYF
CDR3 DNA: TGTGCCACTGCGACAGGGGGATTCCAAGAGACCCAGTACTTC

V gene: TRBV7-2
D gene: -
clone size: -
J gene: TRBJ1-2
CDR3 protein: CASSSNRGRGNYGYTF
CDR3 DNA: TGTGCCAGCAGCTCAAATCGCGGAAGGGGAAACTATGGCTACACCTTC

V gene: TRBV28
D gene: -
clone size: -
J gene: TRBJ1-5
CDR3 protein: CASSPPERGRRGNQPQHF
CDR3 DNA: TGTGCCAGCAGCCCCCCGGAGCGAGGGAGGCGAGGCAATCAGCCCCAGCATTTT

V gene: TRBV6-1
D gene: -
clone size: few
J gene: TRBJ2-5
CDR3 protein: CASVKPGPRREQYF
CDR3 DNA: TGTGCCAGCGTTAAGCCGGGGCCCCGTAGGGAGCAGTACTTC

V gene: TRBV20-1
D gene: -
clone size: -
J gene: TRBJ1-1
CDR3 protein: CSAEVVGTEAFF
CDR3 DNA: TGCAGTGCGGAGGTGGTAGGCACTGAAGCTTTCTTT

V gene: TRBV5-1
D gene: -
clone size: -
J gene: TRBJ1-2
CDR3 protein: CASSWSGEDYGYTF
CDR3 DNA: TGCGCCAGCAGCTGGTCAGGGGAGGACTATGGCTACACCTTC

V gene: TRBV5-4
D gene: -
clone size: -
J gene: TRBJ2-3
CDR3 protein: CASSWVADAQYF
CDR3 DNA: TGTGCCAGCAGCTGGGTTGCTGATGCGCAGTATTTT

V gene: TRBV11-2
D gene: -
clone size: -
J gene: TRBJ2-5
CDR3 protein: CASSHDGSLGETQYF
CDR3 DNA: TGTGCCAGCAGCCATGACGGATCCCTAGGCGAGACCCAGTACTTC

V gene: TRBV29-1
D gene: TRBD1
clone size: -
J gene: TRBJ2-3
CDR3 protein: CSAKTGASTDTQYF
CDR3 DNA: TGCAGCGCTAAGACAGGGGCTAGCACAGATACGCAGTATTTT

V gene: TRBV6-1
D gene: -
clone size: once
J gene: TRBJ1-5
CDR3 protein: CASSEAWDNNQPQHF
CDR3 DNA: TGTGCCAGCAGTGAAGCTTGGGACAACAATCAGCCCCAGCATTTT

V gene: TRBV25-1
D gene: TRBD1
clone size: -
J gene: TRBJ1-2
CDR3 protein: CASSPLGQGHSYGYTF
CDR3 DNA: TGTGCCAGCAGCCCCCTCGGACAGGGCCATAGCTATGGCTACACCTTC

V gene: TRBV12-3/TRBV12-4
D gene: TRBD2
clone size: -
J gene: TRBJ2-3
CDR3 protein: CASSSEAGGPPSTDTQYF
CDR3 DNA: TGTGCCAGCAGTTCCGAAGCGGGGGGCCCACCTAGCACAGATACGCAGTATTTT

V gene: TRBV4-2
D gene: TRBD1
clone size: -
J gene: TRBJ1-2
CDR3 protein: CASSPILPGQGTDGYTF
CDR3 DNA: TGTGCCAGCAGCCCGATATTACCGGGACAGGGGACGGATGGCTACACCTTC

V gene: TRBV12-3/TRBV12-4
D gene: TRBD1
clone size: -
J gene: TRBJ1-1
CDR3 protein: CASRYGTGGTEAFF
CDR3 DNA: TGTGCCAGCAGATACGGGACAGGGGGTACTGAAGCTTTCTTT

V gene: TRBV5-5
D gene: -
clone size: few
J gene: TRBJ1-2
CDR3 protein: CASSLRGSAYGYTF
CDR3 DNA: TGTGCCAGCAGCTTGAGGGGGTCAGCATATGGCTACACCTTC

V gene: TRBV20-1
D gene: -
clone size: few
J gene: TRBJ2-7
CDR3 protein: CGAWGAVSSYEQYF
CDR3 DNA: TGCGGTGCTTGGGGGGCAGTGAGCTCCTACGAGCAGTACTTC

V gene: TRBV5-1
D gene: -
clone size: many
J gene: TRBJ2-1
CDR3 protein: CASSLVVFNNEQFF
CDR3 DNA: TGCGCCAGCAGCTTGGTTGTCTTTAACAATGAGCAGTTCTTC

V gene: TRBV29-1
D gene: TRBD1
clone size: -
J gene: TRBJ1-1
CDR3 protein: CSVGGQGTGNTEAFF
CDR3 DNA: TGCAGCGTTGGGGGACAGGGAACGGGGAACACTGAAGCTTTCTTT

V gene: TRBV4-2
D gene: TRBD1
clone size: -
J gene: TRBJ1-2
CDR3 protein: CASSQAGQGAVYGYTF
CDR3 DNA: TGTGCCAGCAGCCAGGCCGGACAGGGGGCAGTCTATGGCTACACCTTC

V gene: TRBV19
D gene: -
clone size: -
J gene: TRBJ1-1
CDR3 protein: CASSMDARGGNTEAFF
CDR3 DNA: TGTGCCAGTAGTATGGACGCCCGGGGGGGGAACACTGAAGCTTTCTTT

V gene: TRBV20-1
D gene: TRBD1
clone size: -
J gene: TRBJ1-5
CDR3 protein: CSAKWTGRGPENSNQPQHF
CDR3 DNA: TGCAGTGCTAAATGGACAGGGAGAGGGCCCGAAAATAGCAATCAGCCCCAGCATTTT

V gene: TRBV13
D gene: TRBD1
clone size: -
J gene: TRBJ1-4
CDR3 protein: CASSLGRGRKDEKLFF
CDR3 DNA: TGTGCCAGCAGCTTGGGCAGGGGGCGAAAGGATGAAAAACTGTTTTTT

V gene: TRBV6-1
D gene: -
clone size: few
J gene: TRBJ2-7
CDR3 protein: CASRDGPYEQYF
CDR3 DNA: TGTGCCAGCAGGGACGGTCCCTACGAGCAGTACTTC

V gene: TRBV7-2
D gene: -
clone size: few
J gene: TRBJ2-3
CDR3 protein: CASSLDGKGTDTQYF
CDR3 DNA: TGTGCCAGCAGCTTAGACGGTAAAGGCACAGATACGCAGTATTTT

V gene: TRBV9
D gene: -
clone size: -
J gene: TRBJ2-3
CDR3 protein: CASTLWGTTDTQYF
CDR3 DNA: TGTGCCAGCACCCTATGGGGGACCACAGATACGCAGTATTTT

V gene: TRBV9
D gene: -
clone size: few
J gene: TRBJ2-3
CDR3 protein: CASSASGTDYANTQYF
CDR3 DNA: TGTGCCAGCAGCGCATCCGGGACGGACTATGCGAATACGCAGTATTTT

V gene: TRBV12-3/TRBV12-4
D gene: TRBD1
clone size: -
J gene: TRBJ1-5
CDR3 protein: CASTPTGGINQPQHF
CDR3 DNA: TGTGCCAGCACCCCGACAGGGGGAATCAATCAGCCCCAGCATTTT

V gene: TRBV18
D gene: -
clone size: -
J gene: TRBJ2-2
CDR3 protein: CASSPPDGGIGELFF
CDR3 DNA: TGTGCCAGCTCACCACCCGACGGGGGAATCGGGGAGCTGTTTTTT

V gene: TRBV2
D gene: -
clone size: -
J gene: TRBJ1-6
CDR3 protein: CASGGGDSPLHF
CDR3 DNA: TGTGCCAGCGGAGGGGGAGATTCACCCCTCCACTTT

V gene: TRBV29-1
D gene: TRBD2
clone size: -
J gene: TRBJ2-1
CDR3 protein: CSVLSGSTYNEQFF
CDR3 DNA: TGCAGCGTTTTAAGCGGGAGTACTTACAATGAGCAGTTCTTC

V gene: TRBV20-1
D gene: -
clone size: -
J gene: TRBJ2-3
CDR3 protein: CSAVSGDTQYF
CDR3 DNA: TGCAGTGCGGTCAGTGGAGATACGCAGTATTTT

V gene: TRBV7-2
D gene: TRBD2
clone size: -
J gene: TRBJ2-1
CDR3 protein: CASSLDGLAVYNEQFF
CDR3 DNA: TGTGCCAGCAGCTTAGACGGTCTAGCGGTGTACAATGAGCAGTTCTTC

V gene: TRBV7-2
D gene: TRBD2
clone size: -
J gene: TRBJ2-7
CDR3 protein: CASSSRVAGGSCEQYF
CDR3 DNA: TGTGCCAGCAGCTCCCGGGTAGCGGGGGGTTCCTGCGAGCAGTACTTC

V gene: TRBV6-5
D gene: -
clone size: -
J gene: TRBJ2-7
CDR3 protein: CASSYGAAGPQYEQYF
CDR3 DNA: TGTGCCAGCAGTTACGGGGCTGCGGGTCCACAATACGAGCAGTACTTC

V gene: TRBV10-3
D gene: -
clone size: few
J gene: TRBJ2-3
CDR3 protein: CAISESLGSTDTQYF
CDR3 DNA: TGTGCCATCAGTGAGTCCTTGGGGAGCACAGATACGCAGTATTTT

V gene: TRBV4-2
D gene: -
clone size: few
J gene: TRBJ1-2
CDR3 protein: CASSQVDSLRYEGYTF
CDR3 DNA: TGTGCCAGCAGCCAAGTAGACAGTCTTCGATACGAGGGCTACACCTTC

V gene: TRBV5-1
D gene: -
clone size: few
J gene: TRBJ2-4
CDR3 protein: CASSLENEANIQYF
CDR3 DNA: TGCGCCAGCAGCTTAGAGAACGAGGCAAACATTCAGTACTTC

V gene: TRBV7-9
D gene: -
clone size: few
J gene: TRBJ1-2
CDR3 protein: CASSRPGGYGYTF
CDR3 DNA: TGTGCCAGCAGCCGGCCGGGTGGTTATGGCTACACCTTC

V gene: TRBV9
D gene: TRBD2
clone size: -
J gene: TRBJ2-7
CDR3 protein: CASSVDGRADEQYF
CDR3 DNA: TGTGCCAGCAGCGTAGACGGGAGGGCCGACGAGCAGTACTTC

V gene: TRBV5-5
D gene: -
clone size: -
J gene: TRBJ2-1
CDR3 protein: CASSAAGPSYNEQFF
CDR3 DNA: TGTGCCAGCAGCGCGGCGGGACCCTCCTACAATGAGCAGTTCTTC

V gene: TRBV5-5
D gene: TRBD1
clone size: -
J gene: TRBJ1-2
CDR3 protein: CASSLGFGTGPGYTF
CDR3 DNA: TGTGCCAGCAGCTTGGGTTTCGGGACAGGTCCTGGCTACACCTTC

V gene: TRBV20-1
D gene: -
clone size: -
J gene: TRBJ2-6
CDR3 protein: CSARDRRYSRCSGANVLTF
CDR3 DNA: TGCAGTGCTAGAGATCGAAGATACAGTCGATGCTCTGGGGCCAACGTCCTGACTTTC

V gene: TRBV4-2
D gene: TRBD1
clone size: many
J gene: TRBJ2-3
CDR3 protein: CASSQDSGQVLYTQYF
CDR3 DNA: TGTGCCAGCAGCCAAGATTCGGGACAGGTCTTATATACGCAGTATTTT

V gene: TRBV7-9
D gene: -
clone size: -
J gene: TRBJ2-3
CDR3 protein: CASSLARADCYEQYF
CDR3 DNA: TGTGCCAGCAGCTTAGCGCGGGCAGACTGCTACGAGCAGTATTTT

V gene: TRBV7-9
D gene: TRBD1
clone size: -
J gene: TRBJ2-2
CDR3 protein: CASSLALLDRAGGELFF
CDR3 DNA: TGTGCCAGCAGCTTAGCGCTCCTCGACAGGGCAGGCGGGGAGCTGTTTTTT

V gene: TRBV28
D gene: -
clone size: -
J gene: TRBJ1-2
CDR3 protein: CASSLDTRYGYTF
CDR3 DNA: TGTGCCAGCAGTCTCGACACCCGCTATGGCTACACCTTC

V gene: TRBV2
D gene: -
clone size: -
J gene: TRBJ2-3
CDR3 protein: CVSMGPSSTDTQYF
CDR3 DNA: TGTGTCAGCATGGGGCCGTCTAGCACAGATACGCAGTATTTT

V gene: TRBV28
D gene: TRBD1
clone size: -
J gene: TRBJ2-2
CDR3 protein: CASVGTGYTGELFF
CDR3 DNA: TGTGCCTCAGTAGGGACAGGGTACACCGGGGAGCTGTTTTTT

V gene: TRBV6-4
D gene: TRBD1
clone size: few
J gene: TRBJ2-3
CDR3 protein: CASSPGTALSTDTQYF
CDR3 DNA: TGTGCCAGCAGTCCCGGGACAGCGCTTAGCACAGATACGCAGTATTTT

V gene: TRBV10-3
D gene: -
clone size: -
J gene: TRBJ2-4
CDR3 protein: CAISDHDDIQYF
CDR3 DNA: TGTGCCATCAGTGACCATGACGACATTCAGTACTTC

V gene: TRBV28
D gene: TRBD2
clone size: -
J gene: TRBJ2-7
CDR3 protein: CASSPRSEAGGYYEQYF
CDR3 DNA: TGTGCCAGCAGTCCCCGATCCGAAGCGGGGGGCTACTACGAGCAGTACTTC

V gene: TRBV6-1
D gene: -
clone size: few
J gene: TRBJ2-5
CDR3 protein: CASLRPSETQYF
CDR3 DNA: TGTGCCAGCCTGAGGCCGTCGGAGACCCAGTACTTC

V gene: TRBV5-1
D gene: -
clone size: -
J gene: TRBJ1-1
CDR3 protein: CASSLGTQESTEAFF
CDR3 DNA: TGCGCCAGCAGCTTAGGGACGCAGGAGAGCACTGAAGCTTTCTTT

V gene: TRBV20-1
D gene: -
clone size: few
J gene: TRBJ2-1
CDR3 protein: CSASSGAVYNEQFF
CDR3 DNA: TGCAGTGCTAGCTCGGGGGCCGTCTACAATGAGCAGTTCTTC

V gene: TRBV29-1
D gene: TRBD1
clone size: -
J gene: TRBJ1-2
CDR3 protein: CSVEDPRTGIYGYGYTF
CDR3 DNA: TGCAGCGTTGAAGATCCCCGGACAGGGATCTACGGCTATGGCTACACCTTC